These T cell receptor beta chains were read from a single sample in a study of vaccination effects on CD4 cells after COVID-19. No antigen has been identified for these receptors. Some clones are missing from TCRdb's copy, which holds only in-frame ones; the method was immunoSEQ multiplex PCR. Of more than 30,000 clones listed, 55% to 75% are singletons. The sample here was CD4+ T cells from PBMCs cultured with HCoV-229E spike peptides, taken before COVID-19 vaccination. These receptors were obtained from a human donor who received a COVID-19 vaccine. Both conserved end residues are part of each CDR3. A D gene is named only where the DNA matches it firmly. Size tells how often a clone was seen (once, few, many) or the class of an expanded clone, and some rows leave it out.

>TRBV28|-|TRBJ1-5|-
TGTGCCAGCAGTGGGTTCGGCAACAATCAGCCCCAGCATTTT
CASSGFGNNQPQHF
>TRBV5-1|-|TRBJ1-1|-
TGCGCCAGCAGCCGTGGGGTGAACACTGAAGCTTTCTTT
CASSRGVNTEAFF
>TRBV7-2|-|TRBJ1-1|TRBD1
TGTGCCAGCAGCCCCCCGGGAGGGACAGGGTTAGGAGCTTTCTTT
CASSPPGGTGLGAFF
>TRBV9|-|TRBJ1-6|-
TGTGCCAGCAGCGAGGGCGATTCACCCCTCCACTTT
CASSEGDSPLHF
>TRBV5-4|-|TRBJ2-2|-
TGTGCCAGCAGCCCCCGCGACACCGGGGAGCTGTTTTTT
CASSPRDTGELFF
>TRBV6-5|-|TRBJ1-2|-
TGTGCCAGCAGTTACGGTTCCCGACAGGAAAACTATGGCTACACCTTC
CASSYGSRQENYGYTF
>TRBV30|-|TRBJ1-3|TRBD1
TGTGCCTGGGAGTCGGGACAGGGGTACGGAAACACCATATATTTT
CAWESGQGYGNTIYF
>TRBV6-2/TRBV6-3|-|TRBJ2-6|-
TGTGCCAGCAGTTACCCACCTGTTTACTCTGGGGCCAACGTCCTGACTTTC
CASSYPPVYSGANVLTF
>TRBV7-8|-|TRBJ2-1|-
TGTGCCAGCAGCTTAGCTCGGAGGTCCAGATCCAATGAGCAGTTCTTC
CASSLARRSRSNEQFF
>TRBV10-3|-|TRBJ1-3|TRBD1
TGTGCCATCAGTGGACCGGGACAGGGGTATTCCTCTGGAAACACCATATATTTT
CAISGPGQGYSSGNTIYF
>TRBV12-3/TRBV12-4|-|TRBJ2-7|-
TGTGCCAGCAGTTTGAACTACGAGCAGTACTTC
CASSLNYEQYF
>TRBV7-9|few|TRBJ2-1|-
TGTGCCAGCAGCTTAGGAGGGCAGTACAATGAGCAGTTCTTC
CASSLGGQYNEQFF
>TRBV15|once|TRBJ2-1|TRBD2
TGTGCCACCAGCAGAGTTCGGACTAGCGGGAGGAATGAGCAGTTCTTC
CATSRVRTSGRNEQFF
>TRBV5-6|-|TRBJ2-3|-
TGTGCCAGCAGCTTGGGACCGATAGGAGATACGCAGTATTTT
CASSLGPIGDTQYF
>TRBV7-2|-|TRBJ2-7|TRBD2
TGTGCCAGCAGCTTAGGTGGGACTAGCAGTTCGTACGAGCAGTACTTC
CASSLGGTSSSYEQYF
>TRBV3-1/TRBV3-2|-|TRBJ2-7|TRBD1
TGTGCCAGCAGCCCGGGACAGGTCCTCTACGAGCAGTACTTC
CASSPGQVLYEQYF
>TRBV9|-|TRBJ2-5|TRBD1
TGTGCCAGCAGCGCGGACAGGGGGCTGGAGACCCAGTACTTC
CASSADRGLETQYF
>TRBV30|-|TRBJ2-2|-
TGTGCCTGGGCCAGGGTATCCGCCGGGGAGCTGTTTTTT
CAWARVSAGELFF
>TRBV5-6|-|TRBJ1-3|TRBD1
TGTGCCAGCAGCTTCGGGACAGGGGGAGGAAACACCATATATTTT
CASSFGTGGGNTIYF
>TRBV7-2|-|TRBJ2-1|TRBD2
TGTGCCAGCAGCACTAGCGGGGGGGTCCTAGGCAATGAGCAGTTCTTC
CASSTSGGVLGNEQFF
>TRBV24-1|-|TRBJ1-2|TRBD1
TGTGCCACCAGTGATCCGCGGGACAGCTATGGCTACACCTTC
CATSDPRDSYGYTF
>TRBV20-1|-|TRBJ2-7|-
TGCAGTGCTAGTGTTGCAGACCACGAGCAGTACTTC
CSASVADHEQYF
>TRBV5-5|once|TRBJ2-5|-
TGTGCCAGCAGCGGGGACATTAAAGAGACCCAGTACTTC
CASSGDIKETQYF
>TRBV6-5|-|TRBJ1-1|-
TGTGCCAGCAGACCCCATACAGGGACCAACACTGAAGCTTTCTTT
CASRPHTGTNTEAFF
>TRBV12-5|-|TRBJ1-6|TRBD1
TGTGCTAGTGGTACTCTCCAGGGGGGGAATTCACCCCTCCACTTT
CASGTLQGGNSPLHF
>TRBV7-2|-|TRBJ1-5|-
TGTGCCAGCAGCTCACAGGGAGGAGATCAGCCCCAGCATTTT
CASSSQGGDQPQHF
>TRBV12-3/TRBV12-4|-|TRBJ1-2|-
TGTGCCAGCAGTTTGGGCAGCTATGGCTACACCTTC
CASSLGSYGYTF
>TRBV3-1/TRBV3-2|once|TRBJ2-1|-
TGTGCCAGCAGCCTAAACCGGGGTCTTTACAATGAGCAGTTCTTC
CASSLNRGLYNEQFF
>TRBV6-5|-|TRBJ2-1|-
TGTGCCAGCAGGGCCGGGACTGGAGGCAATGAGCAGTTCTTC
CASRAGTGGNEQFF
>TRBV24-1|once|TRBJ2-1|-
TGTGCCACCAGTGAGGGACAAATACACTACAATGAGCAGTTCTTC
CATSEGQIHYNEQFF
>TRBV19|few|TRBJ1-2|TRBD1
TGTGCCAGTAGTACCCCGACAGGGCGGGGAGGCTACACCTTC
CASSTPTGRGGYTF
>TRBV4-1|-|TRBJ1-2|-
TGCGCCAGCAGCCAAGATACTAAGGACTATGGCTACACCTTC
CASSQDTKDYGYTF
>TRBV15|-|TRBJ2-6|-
TGTGCCGCGAGGTTCTCTGGGGCCAACGTCCTGACTTTC
CAARFSGANVLTF
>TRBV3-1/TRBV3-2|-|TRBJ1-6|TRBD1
TGTGCCAGCAGCCCGGATTTTGTCAGGGGGCTAGGGGGGAATTCACCCCTCCACTTT
CASSPDFVRGLGGNSPLHF
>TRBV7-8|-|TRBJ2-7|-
TGTGCCAGCAGCTTAGGGGAGGGGGGAAACTACGAGCAGTACTTC
CASSLGEGGNYEQYF
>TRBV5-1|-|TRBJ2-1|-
TGCGCCAGCAGCACGGACTATTTCAATGAGCAGTTCTTC
CASSTDYFNEQFF
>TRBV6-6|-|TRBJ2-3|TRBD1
TGTGCCAGCAGTTCCGGACAGGGTGTATCAGATACGCAGTATTTT
CASSSGQGVSDTQYF
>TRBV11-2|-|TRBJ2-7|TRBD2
TGTGCCAGCAGCTTATCAGACCCCGGGACTACATTTTACGAGCAGTACTTC
CASSLSDPGTTFYEQYF
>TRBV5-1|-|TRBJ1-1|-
TGCGCCAGCAGCCCGAAGATACAAGGCACTAACACTGAAGCTTTCTTT
CASSPKIQGTNTEAFF
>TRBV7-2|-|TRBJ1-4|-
TGTGCCAGCAGCTCCGGGCCCAGGACAACTAATGAAAAACTGTTTTTT
CASSSGPRTTNEKLFF
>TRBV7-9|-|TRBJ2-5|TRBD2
TGTGCCAGCAGCTCACGATTAGGACTAGCGGGGGGCCAAGAGACCCAGTACTTC
CASSSRLGLAGGQETQYF
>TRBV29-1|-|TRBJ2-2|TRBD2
TGCAGCGGACTAGCGGAGGGGACCGGGGAGCTGTTTTTT
CSGLAEGTGELFF
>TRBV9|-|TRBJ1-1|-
TGTGCCAGCAGCGTAGGCCCCTTGGACAAGAACACTGAAGCTTTCTTT
CASSVGPLDKNTEAFF
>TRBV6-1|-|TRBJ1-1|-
TGTGCCAGCAGTGAAGCGGGACTGAGAAACACTGAAGCTTTCTTT
CASSEAGLRNTEAFF
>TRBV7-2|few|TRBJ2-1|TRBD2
TGTGCCAGCAGCCCGAAGCGGGGGGCCTCCTACAATGAGCAGTTCTTC
CASSPKRGASYNEQFF
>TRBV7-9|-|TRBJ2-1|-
TGTGCCAGCAGCCAGTTGGACACGGGACCCTACAATGAGCAGTTCTTC
CASSQLDTGPYNEQFF
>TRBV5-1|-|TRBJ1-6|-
TGCGCCAGCAGCTTGCGGTCAGGGGCCAGCTCCTATAATTCACCCCTCCACTTT
CASSLRSGASSYNSPLHF
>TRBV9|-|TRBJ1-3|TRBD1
TGTGCCAGCAGCGTTACAGGGGGAACACAAAACACCATATATTTT
CASSVTGGTQNTIYF